This T cell receptor beta chain was recovered during a study of Graves' ophthalmopathy and Graves' hyperthyroidism. Study findings and constraints: Most expanded clonotypes from thyroid (those above 0.001 frequency) were also found in blood. For separating ophthalmopathy from stable hyperthyroidism, a 13-signature model gave roughly 90% sensitivity and about 80% specificity.

This clonotype was seen many times. Antigen unknown. The TCR beta CDR3 regions underwent amplification from RNA transcripts. Scientists carried out first-round RT-PCR using HTBI primers and then a second-round multiplex PCR. Each CDR3 protein is one row after TCRdb ran MiXCR on the multiplex PCR reads. The sample holds about 500,000 distinct CDR3 sequences, 14% seen once. Moderate-to-severe activity, with CAS ≥3, NOSPECS ≥4 and duration under 3 months, characterized the donors with ophthalmopathy. Lactation, pregnancy, uncontrolled infections and other autoimmune diseases were all grounds for excluding patients. The receptor's source is a woman between 25 and 40 years old with Graves' ophthalmopathy. The specimen was blood.

The CDR3 DNA follows: TGTGCCAGCACCTCCGGGCTAGCGGGGCAGACCCAGTACTTC. Translating gives CASTSGLAGQTQYF. V usage is TRBV7-2 and J usage is TRBJ2-5; 9 positions match TRBD2. The CDR3 has 14 residues. The germline V gene has CDR1 SGHTA and CDR2 FQGNSA. J was trimmed by 6 bases and V by 7 bases; bases with no gene match: 9.